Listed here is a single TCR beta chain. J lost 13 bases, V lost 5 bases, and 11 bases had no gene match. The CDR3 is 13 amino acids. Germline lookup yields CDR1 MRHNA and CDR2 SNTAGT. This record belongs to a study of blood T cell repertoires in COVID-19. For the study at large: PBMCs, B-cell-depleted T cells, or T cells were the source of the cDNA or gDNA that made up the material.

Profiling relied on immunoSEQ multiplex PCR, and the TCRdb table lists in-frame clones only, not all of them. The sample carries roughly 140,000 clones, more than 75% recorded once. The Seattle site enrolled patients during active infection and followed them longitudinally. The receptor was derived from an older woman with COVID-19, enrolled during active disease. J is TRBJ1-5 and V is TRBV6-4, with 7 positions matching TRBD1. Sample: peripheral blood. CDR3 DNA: TGTGCCAGCAGTAGGGACAGCAGCTCATATCAGCATTTT. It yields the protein CASSRDSSSYQHF.